This T cell receptor (beta chain) was recovered during a study of T cell repertoires in cytomegalovirus infection. The table lists this clonotype with a count of one. The antigen remains unidentified. In germline, CDR1 is MDHEN, CDR2 SYDVKM. Trimming removed 5 bases from V and 9 bases from J; junction bases left unmatched: 6. The CDR3 loop spans 14 amino acids. TCRdb re-analysed the reads in MiXCR, keeping a single row per CDR3 protein. The sample lists about 310,000 distinct CDR3 sequences, 25% seen once, with 13% in the top ten. Material: cultured PBMCs, obtained from culture after CMV antigen stimulation. This chain connects TRBV28 to TRBJ1-6; 8 positions match TRBD1. This TCR was recovered from a human donor in good health (CMV status not recorded). Some clones in this sample may be carry-over from other donors' samples. CDR3 residues: CASSLRTGSSPLHF. CDR3 nucleotide sequence: TGTGCCAGCAGTCTCAGGACAGGGAGTTCACCCCTCCACTTT.